This T cell receptor (beta chain) was sequenced during a study of Graves' ophthalmopathy and Graves' hyperthyroidism. RNA transcripts provided the template for amplifying TCR beta CDR3 regions. HTBI primers primed a first-round RT-PCR, and a second-round multiplex PCR followed. TCRdb re-called the multiplex PCR reads with MiXCR, one entry per CDR3 protein. The sample carries 500,000 to 700,000 distinct CDR3 sequences, 35% to 45% recorded once. The CDR3 contains 16 residues. V lost 4 bases and J lost 0, with 18 bases in between. Per germline, CDR1 SQVTM and CDR2 ANQGSEA. This clonotype was recorded at least ten times.

The sample consisted of peripheral blood or thyroid tissue (not recorded which). This receptor was identified in an adult man with Graves' hyperthyroidism. The chain is built from TRBV29-1 and TRBJ1-1; weak D call: TRBD1 (5 bases). The CDR3 reads CSVARDGKALNTEAFF. DNA for the CDR3: TGCAGCGTTGCCCGGGACGGGAAAGCCTTGAACACTGAAGCTTTCTTT.